The clone carrying this T cell receptor (beta chain) was seen many times. CDR3 size: 15 residues. Between the trimmed V and J ends, which lost 1 base and 4 bases, there was a span of 8 bases. Unique molecular identifiers were built into the TCRbeta library. Via MiXCR, TCRdb re-called the PCR reads, giving one row per CDR3 protein. The repertoire holds more than 200,000 distinct CDR3 sequences, with around 7.7% as singletons. This sample was taken from a study of T-cell reconstitution after alpha-beta-depleted transplantation in children. The V gene is TRBV12-3 or TRBV12-4, the J gene TRBJ2-6; D may be TRBD1 or TRBD2 (5 bases each). Here the sequenced sample was PBMCs, mostly from graft donor cells, taken 360 days after TCRalphabeta/CD19-depleted stem cell transplant. This receptor was obtained from a male patient between 2 and 10 years old who had a stem cell transplant for acute myeloid leukemia, so the T cells may come from the graft donor. The CDR3 sequence is CASSLGGAGANVLTF. As DNA, the CDR3 is TGTGCCAGCAGTTTAGGAGGGGCCGGGGCCAACGTCCTGACTTTC.